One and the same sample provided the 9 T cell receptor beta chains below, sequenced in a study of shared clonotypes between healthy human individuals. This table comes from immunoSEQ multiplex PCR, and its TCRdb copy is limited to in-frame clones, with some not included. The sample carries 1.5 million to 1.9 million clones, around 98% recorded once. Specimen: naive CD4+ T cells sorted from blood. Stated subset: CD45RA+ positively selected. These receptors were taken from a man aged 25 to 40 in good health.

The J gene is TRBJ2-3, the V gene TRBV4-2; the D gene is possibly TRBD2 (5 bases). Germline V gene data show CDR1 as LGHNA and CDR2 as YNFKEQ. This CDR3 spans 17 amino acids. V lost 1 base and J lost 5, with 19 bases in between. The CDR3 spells CASSQVERATYGDTQYF. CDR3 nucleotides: TGTGCCAGCAGCCAAGTCGAGAGGGCCACGTACGGAGATACGCAGTATTTT.

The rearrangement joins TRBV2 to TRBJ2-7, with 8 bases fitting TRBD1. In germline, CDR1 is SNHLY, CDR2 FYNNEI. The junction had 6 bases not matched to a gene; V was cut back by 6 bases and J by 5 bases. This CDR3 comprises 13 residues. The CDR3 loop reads CASRRRGLDEQYF. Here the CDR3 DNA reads TGTGCCAGCAGGCGCAGGGGGCTAGACGAGCAGTACTTC. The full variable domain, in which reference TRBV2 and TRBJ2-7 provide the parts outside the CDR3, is EPEVTQTPSHQVTQMGQEVILRCVPISNHLYFYWYRQILGQKVEFLVSFYNNEISEKSEIFDDQFSVERPDGSNFTLKIRSTKLEDSAMYFCASRRRGLDEQYFGPGTRLTVT.

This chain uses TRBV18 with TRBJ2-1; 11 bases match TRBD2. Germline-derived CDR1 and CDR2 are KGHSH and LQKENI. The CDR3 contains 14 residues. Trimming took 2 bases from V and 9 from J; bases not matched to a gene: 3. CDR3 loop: CASSPGTSGSEQFF. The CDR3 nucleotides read TGTGCCAGCTCACCAGGGACTAGCGGTAGTGAGCAGTTCTTC.

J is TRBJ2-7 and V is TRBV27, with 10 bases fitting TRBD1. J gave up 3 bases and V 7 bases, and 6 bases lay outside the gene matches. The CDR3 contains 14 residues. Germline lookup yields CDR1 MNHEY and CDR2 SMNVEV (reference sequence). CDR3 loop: CASKETGGHYEQYF. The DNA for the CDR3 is TGTGCCAGCAAGGAGACAGGGGGCCACTACGAGCAGTACTTC.

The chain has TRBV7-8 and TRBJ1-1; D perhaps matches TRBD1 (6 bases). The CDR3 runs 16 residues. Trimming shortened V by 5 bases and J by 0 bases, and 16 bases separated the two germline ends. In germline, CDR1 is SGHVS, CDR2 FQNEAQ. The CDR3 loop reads CASSPYRDRVNTEAFF. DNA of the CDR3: TGTGCCAGCAGCCCTTACAGGGATCGAGTGAACACTGAAGCTTTCTTT.

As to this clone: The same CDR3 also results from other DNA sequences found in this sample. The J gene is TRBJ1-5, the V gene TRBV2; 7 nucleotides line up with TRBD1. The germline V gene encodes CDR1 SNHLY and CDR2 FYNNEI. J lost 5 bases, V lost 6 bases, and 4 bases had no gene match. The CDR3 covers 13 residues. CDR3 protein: CASSETGYQPQHF. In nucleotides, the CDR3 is TGTGCCAGCAGCGAGACAGGGTATCAGCCCCAGCATTTT.

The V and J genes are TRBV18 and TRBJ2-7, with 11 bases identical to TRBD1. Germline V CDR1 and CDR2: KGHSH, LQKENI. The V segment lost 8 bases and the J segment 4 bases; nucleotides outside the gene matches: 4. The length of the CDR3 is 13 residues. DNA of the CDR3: TGTGCCAGCAGGACAGGGGGCGGATACGAGCAGTACTTC. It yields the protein CASRTGGGYEQYF.

DNA for the CDR3: TGTGCCAGCAGCGCAACAACAGGGTTTGCCGAAAAACTGTTTTTT. This sequence encodes CASSATTGFAEKLFF. The V gene is TRBV7-9, the J gene TRBJ1-4; a possible D gene is TRBD1 (6 bases). Germline CDR1 is SEHNR and CDR2 is FQNEAQ (reference sequence). The CDR3 has 15 residues. Trimming took 5 bases from V and 8 from J, leaving 18 bases between them.

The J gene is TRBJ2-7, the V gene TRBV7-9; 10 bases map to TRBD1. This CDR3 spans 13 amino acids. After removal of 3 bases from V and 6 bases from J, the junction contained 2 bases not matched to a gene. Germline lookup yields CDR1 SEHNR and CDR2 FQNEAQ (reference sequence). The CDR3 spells CASSFGTGAEQYF. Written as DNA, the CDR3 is TGTGCCAGCAGCTTCGGGACAGGGGCCGAGCAGTACTTC. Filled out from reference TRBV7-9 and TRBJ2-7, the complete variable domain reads DTGVSQNPRHKITKRGQNVTFRCDPISEHNRLYWYRQTLGQGPEFLTYFQNEAQLEKSRLLSDRFSAERPKGSFSTLEIQRTEQGDSAMYLCASSFGTGAEQYFGPGTRLTVT.